The 17 T cell receptor beta chains presented below share a single source sample, sequenced in a study of shared clonotypes between healthy human individuals. The data were produced by immunoSEQ multiplex PCR, yet TCRdb's version contains in-frame clones alone and is incomplete. The table has under 750,000 clones, roughly 72% seen once. Sequenced input: memory CD4+ T cells sorted from blood. Sample subset: CD45RA-negative fraction. The receptors shown here come from a woman under 40 in good health.

Remarks on this clone: Other nucleotide sequences in the sample specify the same CDR3. The J gene is TRBJ2-1, the V gene TRBV2; the match to TRBD2 covers 9 bases. Looked up from germline, CDR1 is SNHLY and CDR2 is FYNNEI. The trim removed 4 bases at V and 5 bases at J, leaving 3 bases unmatched. CDR3 size: 14 residues. The CDR3 reads CASSGASGDNEQFF. In DNA form, the CDR3 reads TGTGCCAGCAGTGGGGCTAGCGGGGACAATGAGCAGTTCTTC.

This clone was seen just once. The chain carries TRBV19 and TRBJ2-5; TRBD2 aligns across 14 bases. The germline V gene encodes CDR1 LNHDA and CDR2 SQIVND (reference sequence). The CDR3 consists of 15 residues. Trimming at V came to 6 bases and at J to 5 bases, leaving 5 bases not matched to a gene. The CDR3 DNA reads as TGTGCCAGTAGAGGGACTAGCGGGAGTGGGGAGACCCAGTACTTC. As protein: CASRGTSGSGETQYF. Full variable domain (rest looked up from reference TRBV19 and TRBJ2-5): DGGITQSPKYLFRKEGQNVTLSCEQNLNHDAMYWYRQDPGQGLRLIYYSQIVNDFQKGDIAEGYSVSREKKESFPLTVTSAQKNPTAFYLCASRGTSGSGETQYFGPGTRLLVL.

This rearrangement joins TRBV10-3 to TRBJ1-1; D not resolved. Germline assignment: CDR1 ENHRY and CDR2 SYGVKD. The V gene lost 4 bases and the J gene lost 0 bases, with 12 bases spanning the gap. The CDR3 extends over 15 amino acids. CDR3 sequence reads: CAISADQVLNTEAFF. DNA for the CDR3: TGTGCCATCAGTGCCGATCAGGTCTTGAACACTGAAGCTTTCTTT.

V is TRBV27 and J is TRBJ1-2; D remains unclear. Deletions cut 0 bases from V and 2 bases from J, with 10 bases between. The germline CDR1 and CDR2 sequences are MNHEY and SMNVEV (reference sequence). This CDR3 is 15 amino acids long. The CDR3 DNA reads TGTGCCAGCAGTTTATCGACCGGACTAAACTATGGCTACACCTTC. Translated: CASSLSTGLNYGYTF.

This clone was recorded many times. This sequence joins TRBV2 and TRBJ1-1, with unresolved D. V shed 3 bases and J shed 7 bases, with 9 bases lying between them. The CDR3 consists of 12 residues. The germline V gene has CDR1 SNHLY and CDR2 FYNNEI. The CDR3 sequence: CASSEVFGEAFF. The CDR3 DNA sequence: TGTGCCAGCAGTGAGGTATTTGGTGAAGCTTTCTTT. The whole variable domain, remainder taken from reference TRBV2 and TRBJ1-1, is EPEVTQTPSHQVTQMGQEVILRCVPISNHLYFYWYRQILGQKVEFLVSFYNNEISEKSEIFDDQFSVERPDGSNFTLKIRSTKLEDSAMYFCASSEVFGEAFFGQGTRLTVV.

This chain uses TRBV29-1 with TRBJ2-7; D may be TRBD2 (5 bases). Looked up from germline, CDR1 is SQVTM and CDR2 is ANQGSEA. The CDR3 length is 12 residues. Trimming pared 7 bases from V and 4 bases from J, leaving 14 bases between. CDR3 nucleotides: TGCAGCGGTTCGTCCGGGGAGTACGAGCAGTACTTC. Protein sequence: CSGSSGEYEQYF.

V usage is TRBV14 and J usage is TRBJ2-7; D unclear. The CDR3 is made up of 14 amino acids. Trimming took 5 bases from V and 0 from J, leaving 11 bases between them. From germline, CDR1 is SGHDN and CDR2 FVKESK. In DNA, the CDR3 is TGTGCCAGCAGCGCGAACCTGGACTCCTACGAGCAGTACTTC. Protein sequence: CASSANLDSYEQYF.

The J gene is TRBJ1-2, the V gene TRBV19, with D unresolved. The V gene's germline CDR1 is LNHDA and CDR2 SQIVND (reference sequence). With 6 bases removed from V and 2 bases from J, the gap between germline ends came to 10 bases. CDR3 length: 13 residues. The CDR3 DNA is TGTGCCAGTAGCCCGCAACGCAACTATGGCTACACCTTC. It specifies CASSPQRNYGYTF.

The chain combines TRBV25-1 with TRBJ2-3; TRBD1 or TRBD2 may be the D gene (5 bases each). The CDR3 is 15 amino acids. V lost 3 bases and J 8 bases, leaving 18 bases between the germline ends. From germline, CDR1 is MGHDK and CDR2 SYGVNS. The CDR3 protein is CASSEPGHQGGTQYF. Written as DNA, the CDR3 is TGTGCCAGCAGTGAGCCGGGGCATCAAGGCGGTACGCAGTATTTT.

This chain joins TRBV4-1 and TRBJ1-1; the D gene is possibly TRBD1 (6 bases). Germline V gene lookup returns CDR1 MGHRA and CDR2 YSYEKL. V gave up 4 bases and J gave up 3 bases, with 15 bases separating them. The CDR3 covers 15 residues. CDR3 region: CASSPGWGADTEAFF. The CDR3 DNA is TGCGCCAGCAGCCCAGGATGGGGGGCTGACACTGAAGCTTTCTTT.

This chain joins TRBV6-1 and TRBJ2-7; 8 nucleotides agree with TRBD1. Looked up from germline, CDR1 is MNHNS and CDR2 is SASEGT. Trimming took 5 bases from V and 5 from J; bases not matched to a gene: 11. The CDR3 length is 15 residues. Here the CDR3 reads CASSQRQGRKDEQYF. The CDR3 DNA is TGTGCCAGCAGTCAACGACAGGGGAGAAAGGACGAGCAGTACTTC.

This clone was seen at least ten times. J is TRBJ2-3 and V is TRBV6-4; 10 bases align to TRBD2. The V gene end was trimmed by 5 bases and the J gene end by 4 bases; junction bases not matched to a gene: 9. The length of the CDR3 is 16 residues. The germline CDR1 and CDR2 sequences are MRHNA and SNTAGT. The chain's CDR3 is CASSTSGNKGADTQYF. As DNA, the CDR3 is TGTGCCAGCAGTACTAGCGGGAATAAGGGGGCAGATACGCAGTATTTT.

The chain combines TRBV7-2 with TRBJ2-2; D not certain. Germline CDR1 SGHTA, CDR2 FQGNSA. V was trimmed by 3 bases and J by 1 base, leaving 6 bases between them. The CDR3 is 14 amino acids. In DNA, the CDR3 is TGTGCCAGCAGCTTTGGTCGGAACACCGGGGAGCTGTTTTTT. This gives the protein CASSFGRNTGELFF.

This sequence joins TRBV5-1 and TRBJ2-2; 7 bases agree with TRBD1. CDR3 length: 16 amino acids. V lost 2 bases, J lost 0 bases, and 4 bases stayed unmatched. Germline lookup yields CDR1 SGHRS and CDR2 YFSETQ. In DNA form, the CDR3 reads TGCGCCAGCAGCTTCAAAACAGGGGCGAACACCGGGGAGCTGTTTTTT. Encoded protein: CASSFKTGANTGELFF.

This clone occurred a few times. Other DNA sequences in the same sample also yield this CDR3. This chain connects TRBV5-1 to TRBJ2-1; the D call may be TRBD1 or TRBD2 (5 bases each). The CDR3 consists of 15 residues. CDR1 and CDR2 (germline): SGHRS, YFSETQ. V lost 4 bases to trimming and J lost 0 bases, with 11 bases between them. Here the CDR3 reads CASSPDTSSYNEQFF. The CDR3 DNA reads as TGCGCCAGCAGCCCGGACACTAGCTCCTACAATGAGCAGTTCTTC. Combining the CDR3 with reference TRBV5-1 and TRBJ2-1 gives the whole variable domain KAGVTQTPRYLIKTRGQQVTLSCSPISGHRSVSWYQQTPGQGLQFLFEYFSETQRNKGNFPGRFSGRQFSNSRSEMNVSTLELGDSALYLCASSPDTSSYNEQFFGPGTRLTVL.

This chain uses TRBV18 with TRBJ2-4; 10 positions agree with TRBD2. Germline values: CDR1 KGHSH, CDR2 LQKENI. CDR3 length: 14 amino acids. J was trimmed by 7 bases and V by 5 bases; bases with no gene match: 5. The CDR3 loop is CASSLAGGGNIQYF. For the CDR3, the DNA is TGTGCCAGCTCATTAGCGGGAGGAGGGAACATTCAGTACTTC.

V and J are TRBV7-9 and TRBJ1-5, with unresolved D. The CDR3 runs 13 residues. Trimming cost V 5 bases and J 10 bases, with 15 bases left between them. Germline CDR1 SEHNR, CDR2 FQNEAQ (reference sequence). CDR3 region: CASSAAGPEPQHF. The DNA for the CDR3 is TGTGCCAGCAGCGCCGCGGGCCCGGAACCCCAGCATTTT.